The source of this TCR beta chain is a study of T cell responses to AZD1222 COVID-19 vaccine. Study findings and constraints: Unmutated variant regions are reportedly targeted by nearly half of spike-specific TCRs.

Germline V gene sequence: CDR1 LGHDT, CDR2 YNNKEL (reference sequence). There are 16 residues in the CDR3. V was pared by 6 bases and J by 7 bases, with 22 bases between. Some clones are missing from TCRdb's copy, which holds only in-frame ones; the method was immunoSEQ multiplex PCR. The sample has roughly 180,000 clones, 85% to 95% seen once. Notes on this clone: Its antigen is unknown.

The receptor's source is an adult who received the MenACWY meningococcal vaccine as a control. The chain uses TRBV3-1 (or the pseudogene TRBV3-2) and TRBJ1-5; TRBD1 is a possible D gene (5 bases). The sample was peripheral blood, taken 28 days after the second dose of the MenACWY control vaccine. CDR3 in amino acids: CASSQFLGGIGQPQHF. CDR3 DNA: TGTGCCAGCAGTCAATTCTTGGGGGGGATCGGGCAGCCCCAGCATTTT.